There are a few counts of the clone carrying this T cell receptor (beta chain). Its matching antigen is unknown. As TCR cDNA was made by 5'RACE template switching, a universal primer site and UMIs were added. A single record per CDR3 protein comes from TCRdb applying MiXCR to the 5' RACE reads. The sample shows about 320,000 distinct CDR3 sequences, around 6.8% of them seen only once. The germline V gene has CDR1 SNHLY and CDR2 FYNNEI. V was clipped by 4 bases and J by 8 bases, with 16 bases between them. This CDR3 contains 14 residues. The data were obtained in a study of T cells after yellow fever vaccination. Study observations and caveats: Abundant bulk-population clonotypes could contaminate the FACS-sorted repertoires.

The receptor's source is a man younger than 35 who received the YFV17D yellow fever vaccine. The sample in question was PBMCs, obtained roughly 46 days after the first yellow fever vaccination. This chain connects TRBV2 to TRBJ2-3; D possibly corresponds to TRBD2 (5 bases). In DNA, the CDR3 is TGTGCCAGCAGTGTGGACTGGTCCATGGGTACGCAGTATTTT. This sequence encodes CASSVDWSMGTQYF.